This TCR beta chain was obtained from a study of T-cell memory formation after mild COVID-19. Study-wide findings and caveats: Memory sampled before infection contained some responding clones, suggesting cross-reactive memory joined. The authors left the SARS-CoV-2 specificity of second-wave clones peaking on day 37 unconfirmed. A balance of CD4 and CD8 characterized clones contracting day 15 to 85, whereas later expanders leaned CD4+.

TCRdb re-analysed the 5' RACE reads in MiXCR, keeping a single row per CDR3 protein. Counted here are 100,000 to 140,000 distinct CDR3 sequences, approximately 15% occurring once; the ten biggest clones make up about 39%. A word on this clonotype: Its specificity is unknown.

Per germline, CDR1 DFQATT and CDR2 SNEGSKA (reference sequence). The V and J ends lost 3 bases and 8 bases respectively, with 10 bases between them. The CDR3 has 11 residues. Sequenced sample: PBMCs or a T cell subset sorted from them (not recorded which). The source is a man aged 18 to 29 who had mild COVID-19 (a few samples of this study predate the infection). Cell type and time point are not known. V usage is TRBV20-1 and J usage is TRBJ1-2; D uncertain. Here the CDR3 DNA reads TGCAGTGCTAGCCTCCCGGGGGGCTACACCTTC. Amino acid sequence: CSASLPGGYTF.